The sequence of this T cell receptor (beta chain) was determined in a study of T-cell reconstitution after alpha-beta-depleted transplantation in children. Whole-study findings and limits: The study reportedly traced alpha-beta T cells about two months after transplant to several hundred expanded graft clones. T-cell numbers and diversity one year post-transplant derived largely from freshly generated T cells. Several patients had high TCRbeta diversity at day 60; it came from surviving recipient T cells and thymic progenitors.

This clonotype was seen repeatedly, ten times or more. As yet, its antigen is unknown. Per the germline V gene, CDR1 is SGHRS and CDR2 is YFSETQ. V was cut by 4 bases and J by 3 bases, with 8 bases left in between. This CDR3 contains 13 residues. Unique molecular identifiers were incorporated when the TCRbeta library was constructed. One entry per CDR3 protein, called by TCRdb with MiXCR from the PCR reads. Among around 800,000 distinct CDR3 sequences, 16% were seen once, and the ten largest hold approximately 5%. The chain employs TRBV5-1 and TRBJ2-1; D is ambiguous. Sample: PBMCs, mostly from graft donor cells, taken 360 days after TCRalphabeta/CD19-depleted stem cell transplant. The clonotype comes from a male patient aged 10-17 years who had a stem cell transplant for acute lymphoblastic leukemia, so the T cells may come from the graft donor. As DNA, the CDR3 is TGCGCCAGCAGCGGTAACAGCTACAATGAGCAGTTCTTC. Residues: CASSGNSYNEQFF.